The clone carrying this T cell receptor beta chain was detected ten times or more. Its antigen remains unknown. TCRdb reprocessed the RT-PCR reads with MiXCR, giving one entry per CDR3 protein. In the table there are some 850,000 distinct CDR3 sequences, roughly 18% of which are singletons. V shed 6 bases and J 0 bases; nucleotides not matched to a gene: 4. Germline lookup yields CDR1 KGHDR and CDR2 SFDVKD. The CDR3 sequence is 15 residues long. This record belongs to a study of response to subunit inactivated influenza vaccine. Study observations and caveats: Authors proposed each seasonal influenza vaccination draws in few new T cells.

The clonotype comes from a man in his forties or fifties who received an inactivated influenza vaccine. The sample was PBMCs from blood, taken more than 4 days after vaccination. The V and J genes are TRBV24-1 and TRBJ2-3; 8 nucleotides match TRBD2. CDR3: CATSLAGSSTDTQYF. The CDR3 nucleotides are TGTGCCACCAGTTTAGCGGGATCTAGCACAGATACGCAGTATTTT.